This TCR beta chain was captured by sequencing in a study of read filtering for tumor transcriptome and immune sequencing. As for the study in general: Per sample, TCR-region reads ranged about 3.5 to 11 million by IR-seq, roughly 80 to 1273 by RNA-seq. Whole-study findings and limits: Sorted CD138-negative bone marrow cells were not purified T cells. Correlation between methods rose after single-read clonotypes were removed.

At least ten counts were recorded for this clonotype. Its antigen is still unknown. This library used about 400 ng RNA and molecular barcoded adaptors spanning alpha/delta and beta/gamma chains. TCRdb independently ran MiXCR on the reads; one entry per CDR3 protein. The sample has some 9,000 distinct CDR3 sequences, 16% seen once. Germline assignment: CDR1 SGHRS and CDR2 YFSETQ. Trimming left V 0 bases short and J 1 base short, with 8 bases between. The CDR3 runs 15 residues. Every patient had bone marrow sampled while the disease was active. Source material: a population of CD138-negative cells sorted from bone marrow. The source of this sequence is a donor aged 40 or older with multiple myeloma. The chain combines TRBV5-1 with TRBJ2-1; D might be TRBD2 (6 bases). The CDR3 DNA is TGCGCCAGCAGCTTGGGCGGGGCATCCTACAATGAGCAGTTCTTC. Amino acids: CASSLGGASYNEQFF.